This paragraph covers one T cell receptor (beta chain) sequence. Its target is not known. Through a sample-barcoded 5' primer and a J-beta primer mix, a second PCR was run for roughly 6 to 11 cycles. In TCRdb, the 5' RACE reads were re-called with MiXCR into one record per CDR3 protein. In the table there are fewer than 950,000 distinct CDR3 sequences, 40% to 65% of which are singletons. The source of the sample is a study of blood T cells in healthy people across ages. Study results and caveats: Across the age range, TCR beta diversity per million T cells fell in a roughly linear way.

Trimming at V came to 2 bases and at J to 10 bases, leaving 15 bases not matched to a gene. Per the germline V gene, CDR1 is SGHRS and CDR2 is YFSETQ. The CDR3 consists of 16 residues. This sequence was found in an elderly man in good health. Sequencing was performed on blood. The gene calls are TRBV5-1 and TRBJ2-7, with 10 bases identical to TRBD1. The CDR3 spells CASSFAGTGAREAQYF. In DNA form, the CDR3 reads TGCGCCAGCAGCTTTGCCGGGACAGGGGCTCGGGAGGCCCAGTACTTC.